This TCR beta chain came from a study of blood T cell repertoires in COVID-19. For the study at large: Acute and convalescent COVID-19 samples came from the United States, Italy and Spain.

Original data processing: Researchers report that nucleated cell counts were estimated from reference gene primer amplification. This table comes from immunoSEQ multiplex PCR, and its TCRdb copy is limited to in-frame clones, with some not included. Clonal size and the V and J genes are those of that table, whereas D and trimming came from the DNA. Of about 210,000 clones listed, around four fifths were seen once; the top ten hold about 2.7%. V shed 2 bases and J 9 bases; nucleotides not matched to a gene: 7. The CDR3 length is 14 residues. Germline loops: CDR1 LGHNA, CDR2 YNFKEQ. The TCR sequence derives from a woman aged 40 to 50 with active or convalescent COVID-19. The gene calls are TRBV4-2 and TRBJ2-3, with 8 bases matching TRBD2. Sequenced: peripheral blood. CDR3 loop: CASSQNGLAGTQYF. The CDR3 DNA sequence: TGTGCCAGCAGCCAAAACGGACTAGCAGGGACGCAGTATTTT.